What follows are 24 T cell receptor beta chains derived from one specimen sequenced in a study of shared clonotypes between healthy human individuals. The repertoire was sequenced with immunoSEQ multiplex PCR; TCRdb's copy has only in-frame clones and lacks some. The table includes 300,000 to 400,000 clones, 74% detected once. Sequences were obtained from memory CD4+ T cells sorted from blood. Subset noted: CD45RA-negative fraction. Receptor source: a man aged 25-45 years in good health.

The chain uses TRBV4-3 and TRBJ2-2; D is perhaps TRBD1 or TRBD2 (7 bases each). The germline V gene has CDR1 LGHNA and CDR2 YSLEER. Trimming shortened V by 3 bases and J by 5 bases, and 16 bases separated the two germline ends. CDR3 length: 16 amino acids. In nucleotides, the CDR3 is TGCGCCAGCAGCCATATCCGGCAGGGGGGGACCGGGGAGCTGTTTTTT. Encoded protein: CASSHIRQGGTGELFF.

This chain joins TRBV29-1 and TRBJ2-7; no clear D gene. V was clipped by 5 bases and J by 3 bases, with 5 bases between them. The CDR3 covers 10 residues. Germline V CDR1 and CDR2: SQVTM, ANQGSEA. The DNA for the CDR3 is TGCAGCGTTCTGGGCTACGAGCAGTACTTC. Translation: CSVLGYEQYF.

As to this clone: A read error may explain this, as a much larger clone is one base away. The sample contains more than one DNA sequence encoding this CDR3. The gene calls are TRBV7-2 and TRBJ2-2; TRBD2 agrees at 8 bases. Germline-derived CDR1 and CDR2 are SGHTA and FQGNSA. This CDR3 is built from 16 residues. The CDR3 protein is CASPYQGSGDTGELFF. CDR3 DNA: TGTGCCAGCCCGTATCAGGGTAGCGGGGACACCGGGGAGCTGTTTTTC.

This chain joins TRBV19 and TRBJ1-1; no definite D call. Germline CDR1 LNHDA, CDR2 SQIVND (reference sequence). CDR3 length: 14 amino acids. Trimming removed 3 bases from V and 0 bases from J, with 8 bases in between. The DNA for the CDR3 is TGTGCCAGTAGTATGTCGGGGATGAACACTGAAGCTTTCTTT. Translating it yields CASSMSGMNTEAFF.

The chain employs TRBV27 and TRBJ2-4; no definite D call. In germline, CDR1 is MNHEY, CDR2 SMNVEV (reference sequence). There are 11 residues in the CDR3. V was pared by 7 bases and J by 5 bases, with 6 bases between. The CDR3 sequence: CASKRENIQYF. The CDR3 bases are TGTGCCAGCAAAAGGGAAAACATTCAGTACTTC.

The J gene is TRBJ2-7, the V gene TRBV5-6; 10 bases map to TRBD2. This CDR3 spans 14 amino acids. Unmatched junction bases numbered 8, after V lost 0 bases and J lost 11 bases. Germline V gene data show CDR1 as SGHDT and CDR2 as YYEEEE. CDR3 nucleotide sequence: TGTGCCAGCAGCTTGGGAGCGGGAGGGCTAGAAAAGTACTTC. Protein sequence: CASSLGAGGLEKYF. Supplemented by reference TRBV5-6 and TRBJ2-7, the full variable domain reads DAGVTQSPTHLIKTRGQQVTLRCSPKSGHDTVSWYQQALGQGPQFIFQYYEEEERQRGNFPDRFSGHQFPNYSSELNVNALLLGDSALYLCASSLGAGGLEKYFGPGTRLTVT.

The chain couples TRBV2 to TRBJ1-2, with D hard to call. Germline V CDR1 and CDR2: SNHLY, FYNNEI. V was pared by 5 bases and J by 2 bases, with 15 bases between. The CDR3 loop spans 15 amino acids. The CDR3 DNA reads as TGTGCCAGCAGTCTAGAGGCCCAGGAAAACTATGGCTACACCTTC. Its protein product is CASSLEAQENYGYTF. Full variable domain (rest looked up from reference TRBV2 and TRBJ1-2): EPEVTQTPSHQVTQMGQEVILRCVPISNHLYFYWYRQILGQKVEFLVSFYNNEISEKSEIFDDQFSVERPDGSNFTLKIRSTKLEDSAMYFCASSLEAQENYGYTFGSGTRLTVV.

This rearrangement joins TRBV2 to TRBJ2-6; D uncertain. This CDR3 has 15 amino acids. V lost 6 bases and J 3 bases, leaving 12 bases between the germline ends. Germline V CDR1 and CDR2: SNHLY, FYNNEI. This CDR3 reads CASSPSLFGANVLTF. CDR3 in DNA: TGTGCCAGCAGCCCCTCGCTCTTTGGGGCCAACGTCCTGACTTTC.

The chain joins TRBV18 to TRBJ2-1; D possibly corresponds to TRBD1 (6 bases). V shed 3 bases and J shed 4 bases, with 16 bases lying between them. The germline CDR1 and CDR2 sequences are KGHSH and LQKENI. This CDR3 has 16 residues. This CDR3 reads CASSPITGLRYNEQFF. The CDR3 region has the DNA TGTGCCAGCTCACCTATAACAGGGCTAAGATACAATGAGCAGTTCTTC.

The chain is built from TRBV2 and TRBJ2-3; D possibly corresponds to TRBD1 (6 bases). Germline CDR1 reads SNHLY; CDR2 reads FYNNEI. V lost 8 bases and J lost 0, with 12 bases in between. The CDR3 loop spans 14 amino acids. CDR3 bases: TGTGCCAGCGGAGAGCAGGGGAGCACAGATACGCAGTATTTT. This sequence encodes CASGEQGSTDTQYF.

J is TRBJ2-7 and V is TRBV6-1; 7 bases match TRBD1. The CDR3 runs 14 residues. With V trimmed by 7 bases and J by 6 bases, 12 bases remained unmatched. The V gene's germline CDR1 is MNHNS and CDR2 SASEGT. The CDR3 bases are TGTGCCAGCACTGAGGCGACAGGGCTTGGCGAGCAGTACTTC. Protein: CASTEATGLGEQYF.

This clone was detected only a few times. The chain links TRBV2 to TRBJ2-5; D is perhaps TRBD1 (6 bases). This CDR3 comprises 13 residues. Germline loops: CDR1 SNHLY, CDR2 FYNNEI. V shed 4 bases and J shed 1 base, with 7 bases lying between them. The CDR3 region has the DNA TGTGCCAGCAGTGTAGGGGGCCAAGAGACCCAGTACTTC. Amino acid sequence: CASSVGGQETQYF. Variable domain in full (rest from reference TRBV2 and TRBJ2-5): EPEVTQTPSHQVTQMGQEVILRCVPISNHLYFYWYRQILGQKVEFLVSFYNNEISEKSEIFDDQFSVERPDGSNFTLKIRSTKLEDSAMYFCASSVGGQETQYFGPGTRLLVL.

This clone has only one observation. The chain employs TRBV5-6 and TRBJ2-7, with D possibly being TRBD1 or TRBD2 (7 bases each). Trimming pared 5 bases from V and 5 bases from J, leaving 20 bases between. This CDR3 region has 15 residues. CDR1 is SGHDT, CDR2 YYEEEE, per germline. This chain's CDR3 is CASSFSGGASDEQYF. The CDR3 DNA reads as TGTGCCAGCAGTTTTTCAGGGGGGGCCTCGGACGAGCAGTACTTC.

The gene calls are TRBV25-1 and TRBJ2-5; 9 bases align to TRBD1. V was clipped by 6 bases and J by 4 bases; unmatched bases: 9. The CDR3 is made up of 15 amino acids. From germline, CDR1 is MGHDK and CDR2 SYGVNS. The CDR3: CASSEQGQGRETQYF. The CDR3 DNA reads as TGTGCCAGCAGCGAACAGGGACAGGGTAGAGAGACCCAGTACTTC. Drawing the rest from reference TRBV25-1 and TRBJ2-5, the complete variable domain is EADIYQTPRYLVIGTGKKITLECSQTMGHDKMYWYQQDPGMELHLIHYSYGVNSTEKGDLSSESTVSRIRTEHFPLTLESARPSHTSQYLCASSEQGQGRETQYFGPGTRLLVL.

The chain uses TRBV28 and TRBJ2-1; D gene uncertain. The CDR3 is made up of 13 amino acids. The germline CDR1 and CDR2 sequences are MDHEN and SYDVKM. V lost 7 bases, J lost 10 bases, and 17 bases lay in between. The CDR3: CASTTRWRGEQFF. The DNA of the CDR3 is TGTGCCAGCACCACCCGCTGGCGTGGAGAGCAGTTCTTC. Full variable domain (outside the CDR3, taken from reference TRBV28 and TRBJ2-1): DVKVTQSSRYLVKRTGEKVFLECVQDMDHENMFWYRQDPGLGLRLIYFSYDVKMKEKGDIPEGYSVSREKKERFSLILESASTNQTSMYLCASTTRWRGEQFFGPGTRLTVL.

This sequence joins TRBV2 and TRBJ2-3, with unresolved D. V was clipped by 6 bases and J by 7 bases, with 11 bases between them. Per germline, CDR1 SNHLY and CDR2 FYNNEI. The CDR3 sequence is 12 residues long. The CDR3 reads CASRSSRYTQYF. DNA for the CDR3: TGTGCCAGCAGAAGTAGCAGATATACGCAGTATTTT.

The chain links TRBV30 to TRBJ1-4; D call uncertain. This CDR3 has 13 residues. The ends were cut back, 3 bases at V and 3 bases at J, with 8 bases in the middle. Germline lookup yields CDR1 GTSNPN and CDR2 SVGIG (reference sequence). In DNA, the CDR3 is TGTGCCTGGAGGTTTAACGCTAATGAAAAACTGTTTTTT. Translation: CAWRFNANEKLFF.

A few counts support this clone. This chain connects TRBV2 to TRBJ1-1; D not resolved. The CDR3 has 13 amino acids. Trimming pared 5 bases from V and 0 bases from J, leaving 7 bases between. Germline values: CDR1 SNHLY, CDR2 FYNNEI. CDR3 DNA sequence: TGTGCCAGCAGTACAGCGTTGAACACTGAAGCTTTCTTT. Protein sequence: CASSTALNTEAFF.

V and J are TRBV7-3 and TRBJ2-1; the match to TRBD2 covers 14 bases. Per the germline V gene, CDR1 is SGHTA and CDR2 is FQGTGA. V gave up 4 bases and J gave up 8 bases; unmatched junction bases: 13. This CDR3 is 18 amino acids long. The CDR3 bases are TGTGCCAGCAGCTCAAGGAACCTGGGACTAGCGGGAGAGGATGAGCAGTTCTTC. Its translation is CASSSRNLGLAGEDEQFF.

The V gene is TRBV10-3, the J gene TRBJ2-1; TRBD1 agrees at 11 bases. Germline values: CDR1 ENHRY, CDR2 SYGVKD. The CDR3 is 14 amino acids. V lost 0 bases and J lost 10; bases outside the gene matches: 2. The chain's CDR3 is CAISESDRGREQFF. CDR3 in DNA: TGTGCCATCAGTGAGTCGGACAGGGGGCGGGAGCAGTTCTTC.

The chain links TRBV7-8 to TRBJ2-3; 9 bases agree with TRBD2. Germline CDR1 is SGHVS and CDR2 is FQNEAQ. The CDR3 sequence is 16 residues long. V shed 4 bases and J 4 bases; nucleotides not matched to a gene: 9. CDR3 sequence: CASSSKREVWADTQYF. For the CDR3, the DNA is TGTGCCAGCAGCTCCAAGCGGGAGGTTTGGGCAGATACGCAGTATTTT.

The V call is TRBV28, the J call TRBJ2-4, with D perhaps given as TRBD1 or TRBD2 (7 bases each). V was pared by 6 bases and J by 6 bases, with 21 bases between. The length of the CDR3 is 16 residues. Looked up from germline, CDR1 is MDHEN and CDR2 is SYDVKM. The CDR3 DNA reads as TGTGCCAGCAGGGGGAGGGGGCTCATGAGAATAAACATTCAGTACTTC. This translates into CASRGRGLMRINIQYF.

The chain carries TRBV11-3 and TRBJ2-3; 11 nucleotides align to TRBD2. With 4 bases clipped from V and 2 bases from J, the junction kept 5 bases outside the gene matches. Germline V gives CDR1 SGHNT, CDR2 YENEEA. CDR3 length: 16 amino acids. CDR3 protein: CASSYGTSGITDTQYF. The CDR3 region has the DNA TGTGCCAGCAGCTACGGGACTAGCGGAATCACAGATACGCAGTATTTT.

This clone was recorded a few times. The genes are TRBV6-6 and TRBJ1-5, with D tentatively TRBD1 (5 bases). CDR1 is MNHNY and CDR2 is SVGAGI in the germline V gene (reference sequence). The CDR3 is made up of 15 amino acids. V gave up 0 bases and J gave up 5 bases, with 11 bases separating them. The CDR3 here is CASSYSSQGHQPQHF. As DNA, the CDR3 is TGTGCCAGCAGTTACTCGAGTCAGGGTCATCAGCCCCAGCATTTT.